Below, one T cell receptor (beta chain) is given with its context. The target antigen is unknown. The ends lost 6 bases at V and 0 bases at J; junction bases unmatched: 6. Germline V lookup: CDR1 MNHEY, CDR2 SMNVEV (reference sequence). CDR3 length: 16 residues. This table comes from immunoSEQ multiplex PCR, and its TCRdb copy is limited to in-frame clones, with some not included. Among some 120,000 clones, around 90% were seen once, and the ten largest hold approximately 3%. These data come from a study of T cell responses to AZD1222 COVID-19 vaccine. The study's findings and limits: With two AZD1222 doses given, Spike-specific TCR breadth and depth both rose. Targeting of unmutated variant regions was reportedly seen in nearly half of spike-specific TCRs. Only after the peak T cell response were repertoires sampled.

The clonotype was recovered from an adult in good health. The sample was peripheral blood, taken on day 0 of AZD1222 vaccination. The chain employs TRBV27 and TRBJ2-2, with 8 bases aligning to TRBD1. CDR3 loop: CASSQLQGANTGELFF. CDR3 coding DNA: TGTGCCAGCAGCCAATTACAGGGGGCGAACACCGGGGAGCTGTTTTTT.